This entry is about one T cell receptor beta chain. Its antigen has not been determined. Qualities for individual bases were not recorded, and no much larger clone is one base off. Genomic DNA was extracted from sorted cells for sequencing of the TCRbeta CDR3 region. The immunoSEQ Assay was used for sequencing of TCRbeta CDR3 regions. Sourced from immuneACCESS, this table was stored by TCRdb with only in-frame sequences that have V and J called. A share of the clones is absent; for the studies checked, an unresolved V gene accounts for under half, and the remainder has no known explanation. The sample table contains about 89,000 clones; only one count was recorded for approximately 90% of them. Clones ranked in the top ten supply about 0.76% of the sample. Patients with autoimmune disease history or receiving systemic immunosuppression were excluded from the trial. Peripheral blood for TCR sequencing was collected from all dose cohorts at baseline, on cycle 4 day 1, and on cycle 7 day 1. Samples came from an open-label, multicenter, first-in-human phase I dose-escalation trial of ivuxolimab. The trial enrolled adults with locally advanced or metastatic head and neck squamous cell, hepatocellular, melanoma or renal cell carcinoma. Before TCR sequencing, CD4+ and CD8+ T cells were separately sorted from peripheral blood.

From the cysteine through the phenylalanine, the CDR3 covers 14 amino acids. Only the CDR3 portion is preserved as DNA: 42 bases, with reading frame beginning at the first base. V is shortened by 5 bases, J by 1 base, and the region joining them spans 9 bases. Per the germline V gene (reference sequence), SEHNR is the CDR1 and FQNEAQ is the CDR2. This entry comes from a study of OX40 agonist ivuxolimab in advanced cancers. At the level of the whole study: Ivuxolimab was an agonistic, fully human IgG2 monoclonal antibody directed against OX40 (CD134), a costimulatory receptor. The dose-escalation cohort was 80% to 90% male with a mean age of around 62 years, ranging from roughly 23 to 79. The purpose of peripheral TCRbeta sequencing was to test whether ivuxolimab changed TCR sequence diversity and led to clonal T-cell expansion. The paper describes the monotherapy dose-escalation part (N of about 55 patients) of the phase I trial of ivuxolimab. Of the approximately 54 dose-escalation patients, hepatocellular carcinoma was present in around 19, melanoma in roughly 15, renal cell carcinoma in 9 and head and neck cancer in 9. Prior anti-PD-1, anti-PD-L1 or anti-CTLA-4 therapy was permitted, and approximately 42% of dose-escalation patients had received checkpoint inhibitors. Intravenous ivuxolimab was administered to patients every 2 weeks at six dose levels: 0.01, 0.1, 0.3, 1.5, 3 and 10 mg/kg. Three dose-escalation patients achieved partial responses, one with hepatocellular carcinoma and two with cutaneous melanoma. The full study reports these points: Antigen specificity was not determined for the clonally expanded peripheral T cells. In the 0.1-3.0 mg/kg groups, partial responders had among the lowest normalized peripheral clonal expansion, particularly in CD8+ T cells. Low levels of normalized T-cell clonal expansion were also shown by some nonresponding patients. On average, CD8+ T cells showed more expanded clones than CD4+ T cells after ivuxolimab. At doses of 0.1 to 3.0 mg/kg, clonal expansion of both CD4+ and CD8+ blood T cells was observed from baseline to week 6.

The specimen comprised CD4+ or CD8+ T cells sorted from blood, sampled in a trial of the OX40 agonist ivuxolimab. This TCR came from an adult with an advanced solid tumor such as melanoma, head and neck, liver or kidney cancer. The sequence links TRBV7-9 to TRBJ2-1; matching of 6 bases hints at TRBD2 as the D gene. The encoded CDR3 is CASSGGASYNEQFF. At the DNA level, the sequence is TGTGCCAGCAGCGGAGGGGCGTCCTACAATGAGCAGTTCTTC.